The T cell receptor (beta chain) under discussion was sequenced for a study of T-cell memory formation after mild COVID-19. Study at large: TCR clusters mostly belonged to single donors. The study, taken as a whole, reports: Whereas later expanders leaned CD4+, clones contracting day 15 to 85 showed a balanced CD4/CD8 makeup.

Looked up from germline, CDR1 is MGHRA and CDR2 is YSYEKL. J gave up 1 base and V 6 bases, and 7 bases lay outside the gene matches. The CDR3 is 17 residues long. As concerns this clonotype: Its target is not known.

TCRdb passed the 5' RACE reads through MiXCR, listing each CDR3 protein once. The sample lists about 320,000 distinct CDR3 sequences, over 11% seen once, with 20% to 25% in the top ten. Specimen: PBMCs or a T cell subset sorted from them (not recorded which). The chain joins TRBV4-1 to TRBJ2-5; TRBD2 aligns across 14 bases. This receptor was identified in a man aged 18 to 30 who had mild COVID-19 (a few samples of this study predate the infection). Cell type and time point are not known. In nucleotides, the CDR3 is TGCGCCAGCAGGCGGGGACTAGCGGGGGTCATCCAAGAGACCCAGTACTTC. Translated: CASRRGLAGVIQETQYF.